This TCR beta chain came from a study of blood T cell repertoires in COVID-19. Trimming cost V 1 base and J 2 bases, with 11 bases left between them. In germline, CDR1 is MNHNY, CDR2 SVGAGI (reference sequence). This CDR3 contains 15 residues. Under the authors' procedure: Reference gene primer amplification gave estimated nucleated cell counts. Generated by immunoSEQ multiplex PCR, the TCRdb table keeps only in-frame clones and is missing some. V, J and clone size reflect that table, while D and trimming were determined from the DNA. The sample gives 250,000 to 300,000 clones, about 87% of which show up once; approximately 10% is in the top ten. Those enrolled in Seattle joined during active infection and were followed longitudinally afterward.

The V call is TRBV6-6, the J call TRBJ1-2; D is undetermined. The sequence was obtained from a woman aged 70-85 years with COVID-19, enrolled during active disease. Sequenced sample: peripheral blood. DNA of the CDR3: TGTGCCAGCAGTTACTTACCGGTGATCAACTATGGCTACACCTTC. This codes for CASSYLPVINYGYTF.